This TCR beta chain was documented in a study of T cells in Graves' hyperthyroidism and ophthalmopathy. General study points: Blood also contained most expanded thyroid clonotypes above 0.001. Onset of ophthalmopathy came a median roughly 6.9 months after the model predicted it.

This clonotype was found many times. Antigen specificity is unknown. Uncontrolled infection, other autoimmune disease, pregnancy or lactation disqualified patients from enrolment. Diagnoses were established using clinical symptoms, serum thyroxine and TRAb, thyroid ultrasound and orbital computed tomography. With V trimmed by 4 bases and J by 5 bases, 9 bases remained unmatched. The V gene's germline CDR1 is MDHEN and CDR2 SYDVKM. This CDR3 spans 16 amino acids. RNA transcripts provided the source from which TCR beta CDR3 regions were amplified. The HTBI primer set drove a first-round RT-PCR of the TCR CDR3. TCRdb re-called the multiplex PCR reads with MiXCR, one entry per CDR3 protein. The sample yields about 640,000 distinct CDR3 sequences, 14% seen once.

The sample was blood. The V and J genes are TRBV28 and TRBJ2-1; 9 bases fit TRBD2. This receptor was taken from a woman between 45 and 60 years old with Graves' ophthalmopathy. The CDR3 protein is CASSSPRAGGNNEQFF. Written as DNA, the CDR3 is TGTGCCAGCAGTTCCCCACGGGCGGGAGGGAACAATGAGCAGTTCTTC. Using reference TRBV28 and TRBJ2-1 for the parts outside the CDR3, the full variable domain is DVKVTQSSRYLVKRTGEKVFLECVQDMDHENMFWYRQDPGLGLRLIYFSYDVKMKEKGDIPEGYSVSREKKERFSLILESASTNQTSMYLCASSSPRAGGNNEQFFGPGTRLTVL.